This T cell receptor beta chain is from a study of cytomegalovirus exposure and HLA in healthy donors. The donors were part of the validation cohort, which consisted of under 150 subjects and was separate from the first cohort of 666 subjects. Study-level points and caveats: A classifier reportedly called cytomegalovirus status with high sensitivity and specificity.

The assay was immunoSEQ multiplex PCR, and TCRdb's table has in-frame clones only and misses some. The sample records about 120,000 clones, around 85% being singletons. About this clone itself: What it binds is not known.

The germline gives CDR1 SGHNT, CDR2 YYREEE (reference sequence). The CDR3 covers 15 residues. The V segment lost 4 bases and the J segment 3 bases; nucleotides outside the gene matches: 8. The clonotype comes from a man younger than 35 in good health and CMV-seropositive. The rearrangement joins TRBV5-4 to TRBJ2-7; the match to TRBD1 covers 9 bases. Sequencing input: PBMCs. For the CDR3, the DNA is TGTGCCAGCAGCATCTCCGGGACAGGGAACTACGAGCAGTACTTC. The encoded protein is CASSISGTGNYEQYF.